One and the same sample provided the 26 T cell receptor beta chains below, sequenced in a study of blood T cells in healthy people across ages (dated by TCRdb to 2013 to 2016). The library was produced with 5' RACE. Sequenced using an Illumina HiSeq 2500. The second PCR ran for about 6 to 11 cycles and used a J-beta primer mix along with a sample-barcoded 5' primer. The raw public reads went through TCRdb reprocessing: fastp at Q25, MiXCR clone calling, in-frame beta chains kept. Identical CDR3 proteins give one entry, which carries the most common genes and DNA. Present in this sample are around 940,000 distinct CDR3 sequences, roughly 47% of which were seen just once. Together, the top ten hold 20% to 25% of the sample. The sequenced material came from blood. Source of these receptors: a woman aged 55-75 years in good health.

This clonotype was observed a few times. J is TRBJ2-7 and V is TRBV7-2; possibly TRBD1 for D (5 bases). The germline CDR1 and CDR2 sequences are SGHTA and FQGNSA. This CDR3 has 14 residues. Trimming shortened V by 0 bases and J by 5 bases, and 11 bases separated the two germline ends. In nucleotides, the CDR3 is TGTGCCAGCAGCTTAGCAGGGGCTTGGAACGAGCAGTACTTC. Its protein product is CASSLAGAWNEQYF.

V is TRBV20-1 and J is TRBJ2-3; D is unclear. The CDR3 totals 11 residues. Germline CDR1 and CDR2: DFQATT and SNEGSKA (reference sequence). V was cut by 3 bases and J by 8 bases, with 9 bases left in between. CDR3: CSARQPGTQYF. The CDR3 DNA reads as TGCAGTGCTAGGCAGCCGGGTACGCAGTATTTT.

The chain employs TRBV28 and TRBJ1-5; TRBD1 agrees at 7 bases. Germline CDR1 reads MDHEN; CDR2 reads SYDVKM. The trim removed 6 bases at V and 2 bases at J, leaving 7 bases unmatched. The CDR3 is 15 amino acids. The CDR3 DNA reads as TGTGCCAGCAGGCCCACAGGGGCAGGCAATCAGCCCCAGCATTTT. It is translated as CASRPTGAGNQPQHF.

The CDR3 protein is CASRPRNQETQYF. In nucleotides, the CDR3 is TGTGCCAGCAGACCCCGGAACCAAGAGACCCAGTACTTC. The genes are TRBV6-5 and TRBJ2-5, with D uncertain. The V end was cut by 6 bases, the J end by 0 bases, with 8 bases between. Germline CDR1 MNHEY, CDR2 SVGAGI. The CDR3 contains 13 residues.

This clonotype was detected only a few times. The rearrangement joins TRBV7-9 to TRBJ2-7; 7 bases are shared with TRBD1. This CDR3 is built from 14 residues. Trimming at V came to 5 bases and at J to 0 bases, leaving 4 bases not matched to a gene. Per the germline V gene, CDR1 is SEHNR and CDR2 is FQNEAQ (reference sequence). In nucleotides, the CDR3 is TGTGCCAGCAGCCCGGACAGGTTCTCCTACGAGCAGTACTTC. It specifies CASSPDRFSYEQYF. Based on the CDR3 plus reference TRBV7-9 and TRBJ2-7, the full variable domain is DTGVSQNPRHKITKRGQNVTFRCDPISEHNRLYWYRQTLGQGPEFLTYFQNEAQLEKSRLLSDRFSAERPKGSFSTLEIQRTEQGDSAMYLCASSPDRFSYEQYFGPGTRLTVT.

J is TRBJ2-7 and V is TRBV2; 13 nucleotides agree with TRBD2. Germline CDR1 SNHLY, CDR2 FYNNEI. This CDR3 comprises 15 residues. The CDR3 reads CVRAETSGRRNEQYF. Here the CDR3 DNA reads TGTGTCCGCGCAGAGACTAGCGGGAGGAGGAACGAGCAGTACTTC.

This chain uses TRBV6-5 with TRBJ2-1; 10 bases line up with TRBD2. V shed 6 bases, J shed 1 base, and the junction held 6 bases outside the gene matches. The CDR3 covers 16 residues. Germline CDR1 and CDR2: MNHEY and SVGAGI. CDR3 DNA: TGTGCCAGCAGAGAATCAGCGGGAGGGTCCTACAATGAGCAGTTCTTC. Translating it yields CASRESAGGSYNEQFF.

The table lists this clonotype with a few counts. The rearrangement joins TRBV4-1 to TRBJ2-5; TRBD2 matches 8 bases. The trim removed 3 bases at V and 5 bases at J, leaving 11 bases unmatched. The germline V gene has CDR1 MGHRA and CDR2 YSYEKL. The CDR3 totals 16 residues. CDR3 amino acids: CASSQGTAGEGETQYF. CDR3 bases: TGCGCCAGCAGCCAGGGAACAGCGGGAGAAGGCGAGACCCAGTACTTC.

This clonotype appeared a single time. The genes are TRBV30 and TRBJ2-7; 7 bases align to TRBD2. In germline, CDR1 is GTSNPN, CDR2 SVGIG (reference sequence). V lost 1 base and J lost 0; bases outside the gene matches: 3. The CDR3 has 14 amino acids. CDR3 bases: TGTGCCTGGAGTGACTGGACTAGCTCCTACGAGCAGTACTTC. Translated: CAWSDWTSSYEQYF. The full variable domain, in which reference TRBV30 and TRBJ2-7 provide the parts outside the CDR3, is SQTIHQWPATLVQPVGSPLSLECTVEGTSNPNLYWYRQAAGRGLQLLFYSVGIGQISSEVPQNLSASRPQDRQFILSSKKLLLSDSGFYLCAWSDWTSSYEQYFGPGTRLTVT.

V usage is TRBV20-1 and J usage is TRBJ1-2; the D is unclear. From germline, CDR1 is DFQATT and CDR2 SNEGSKA (reference sequence). The V and J ends lost 0 bases and 4 bases respectively, with 6 bases between them. The CDR3 sequence is 12 residues long. In DNA, the CDR3 is TGCAGTGCTAGAGAATTGGGCTATGGCTACACCTTC. It encodes CSARELGYGYTF.

The chain couples TRBV5-1 to TRBJ2-5, with 9 bases that match TRBD1. This CDR3 spans 15 amino acids. V shed 8 bases and J 4 bases; nucleotides not matched to a gene: 12. From germline, CDR1 is SGHRS and CDR2 YFSETQ. The CDR3 DNA reads as TGCGCCAGTTACTCAAAACAGGGGGCAGGAGAGACCCAGTACTTC. The encoded protein is CASYSKQGAGETQYF.

V usage is TRBV20-1 and J usage is TRBJ2-1; no clear D. Per germline, CDR1 DFQATT and CDR2 SNEGSKA (reference sequence). V was cut by 5 bases and J by 9 bases, with 8 bases left in between. The CDR3 contains 10 residues. The CDR3 nucleotides read TGCAGTGCTGCCCCGGTTGAGCAGTTCTTC. Residues: CSAAPVEQFF.

The chain combines TRBV27 with TRBJ2-1, with D perhaps TRBD1 or TRBD2 (6 bases each). The CDR3 length is 15 residues. With 4 bases removed from V and 4 bases from J, the gap between germline ends came to 14 bases. Germline CDR1 reads MNHEY; CDR2 reads SMNVEV (reference sequence). The CDR3: CASSSSGAGYNEQFF. The CDR3 region has the DNA TGTGCCAGCAGTTCCTCGGGGGCGGGGTACAATGAGCAGTTCTTC.

The chain has TRBV4-3 and TRBJ1-1; D unclear. Per the germline V gene, CDR1 is LGHNA and CDR2 is YSLEER. Trimming took off 0 bases at V and 0 bases at J, with 23 bases between the two ends. The CDR3 has 20 amino acids. CDR3 amino acids: CASSQDLWRVVAEMNTEAFF. DNA of the CDR3: TGCGCCAGCAGCCAAGATCTTTGGCGAGTCGTAGCCGAGATGAACACTGAAGCTTTCTTT.

This chain uses TRBV12-3 or TRBV12-4 with TRBJ2-1, with 8 bases lining up with TRBD2. Germline trimming cut 6 bases from V and 8 bases from J; bases unmatched to any gene: 9. The CDR3 sequence is 14 residues long. CDR3 amino acids: CASRDWTSSHEQFF. The CDR3 nucleotides are TGTGCCAGCAGAGATTGGACTAGCTCCCATGAGCAGTTCTTC.

The chain has TRBV27 and TRBJ1-2; 10 bases align to TRBD1. Per the germline V gene, CDR1 is MNHEY and CDR2 is SMNVEV (reference sequence). This CDR3 is built from 14 residues. The V and J ends lost 4 bases and 4 bases, in that order; junction bases with no gene match: 3. The CDR3 spells CASSSRDRGYGYTF. CDR3 sequence (DNA): TGTGCCAGCAGTTCCCGGGACAGGGGCTATGGCTACACCTTC.

This clonotype was recorded once. This sequence joins TRBV7-2 and TRBJ2-5, with 8 bases identical to TRBD1. The end of the DNA fits TRBJ2-7 better, so the J call may be wrong. The length of the CDR3 is 16 residues. Germline assignment: CDR1 SGHTA and CDR2 FQGNSA. CDR3 sequence (DNA): TGTGCCAGCAGCTTAGCAAGACAGGGGTCATCCGGCGAGCAGTACTTC. This gives the protein CASSLARQGSSGEQYF.

This rearrangement joins TRBV6-2 or TRBV6-3 to TRBJ2-2; the D is unclear. Trimming stripped 4 bases from V and 6 bases from J, with 12 bases between. The CDR3 sequence is 14 residues long. Looked up from germline, CDR1 is MNHEY and CDR2 is SVGEGT. CDR3 nucleotides: TGTGCCAGCAGTTTTAGATCGGGTTCCGGGGAGCTGTTTTTT. Its translation is CASSFRSGSGELFF.

This chain uses TRBV28 with TRBJ2-1, with 9 bases aligning to TRBD2. This CDR3 is 17 amino acids long. Trimming cost V 7 bases and J 9 bases; bases outside gene matches: 19. Looked up from germline, CDR1 is MDHEN and CDR2 is SYDVKM. CDR3 loop: CASTSLLWGLAGREQFF. CDR3 DNA: TGTGCCAGCACCAGTCTCCTCTGGGGACTAGCCGGACGTGAGCAGTTCTTC.

The chain links TRBV20-1 to TRBJ2-1, with D perhaps TRBD2 (6 bases). V was cut by 6 bases and J by 5 bases, with 20 bases left in between. The CDR3 has 15 residues. Germline CDR1 is DFQATT and CDR2 is SNEGSKA (reference sequence). CDR3 DNA: TGCAGTGCCCCTAGGACGGGGGAAGCGGACAATGAGCAGTTCTTC. Its protein is CSAPRTGEADNEQFF.

This chain connects TRBV28 to TRBJ2-1; 11 bases match TRBD2. With 4 bases clipped from V and 6 bases from J, the junction kept 5 bases outside the gene matches. The CDR3 sequence is 15 residues long. Germline lookup yields CDR1 MDHEN and CDR2 SYDVKM. CDR3 amino acids: CASSSIGTSGNEQFF. For the CDR3, the DNA is TGTGCCAGCAGTTCGATCGGGACTAGCGGCAATGAGCAGTTCTTC.

Comments on this clonotype: Relative to the germline gene, one junction end is altered; a read error may explain this. This chain uses TRBV28 with TRBJ2-6; 7 nucleotides match TRBD2. Germline CDR1 and CDR2: MDHEN and SYDVKM. The CDR3 has 15 amino acids. CDR3 coding DNA: TGTGCCAGCAATCCCTTGGGGGGAGGGGCCAACGTTCTGACTTTC. It is translated as CASNPLGGGANVLTF.

The sample holds many counts of this clonotype. CDR3 nucleotide sequence: TGTGCCAGCAGCGAGGACAGTCCAACAGATACGCAGTATTTT. Protein product: CASSEDSPTDTQYF. The chain uses TRBV11-1 and TRBJ2-3; perhaps TRBD1 as D (6 bases). CDR1 and CDR2 (germline): SGHAT, FQDESV (reference sequence). This CDR3 contains 14 residues. Between the trimmed V and J ends, which lost 5 bases and 3 bases, there was a span of 12 bases.

The chain recombines TRBV2 with TRBJ2-7, with 7 bases fitting TRBD2. This CDR3 comprises 16 residues. The V gene's germline CDR1 is SNHLY and CDR2 FYNNEI. V lost 7 bases to trimming and J lost 1 base; unmatched junction nucleotides: 13. The CDR3 loop is CASKGARASGSYEQYF. The CDR3 DNA sequence: TGTGCCAGCAAAGGGGCAAGGGCTAGCGGATCCTACGAGCAGTACTTC.

This clonotype was picked up a small number of times. CDR3 coding DNA: TGTGCCAGCAACGAAGGGACCGCCGTTAGTGGCTACACCTTC. Translating it yields CASNEGTAVSGYTF. V usage is TRBV28 and J usage is TRBJ1-2, with D maybe TRBD1 (5 bases). CDR3 length: 14 amino acids. Trimming left V 7 bases short and J 7 bases short, with 19 bases between. Germline-derived CDR1 and CDR2 are MDHEN and SYDVKM.

V usage is TRBV7-3 and J usage is TRBJ2-3, with TRBD2 matching 12 bases. Germline values: CDR1 SGHTA, CDR2 FQGTGA. The CDR3 has 14 residues. V gave up 5 bases and J gave up 7 bases; unmatched junction bases: 4. CDR3 sequence (DNA): TGTGCCAGCAGCGCGACTAGCGGGAGCTATACGCAGTATTTT. As protein: CASSATSGSYTQYF.